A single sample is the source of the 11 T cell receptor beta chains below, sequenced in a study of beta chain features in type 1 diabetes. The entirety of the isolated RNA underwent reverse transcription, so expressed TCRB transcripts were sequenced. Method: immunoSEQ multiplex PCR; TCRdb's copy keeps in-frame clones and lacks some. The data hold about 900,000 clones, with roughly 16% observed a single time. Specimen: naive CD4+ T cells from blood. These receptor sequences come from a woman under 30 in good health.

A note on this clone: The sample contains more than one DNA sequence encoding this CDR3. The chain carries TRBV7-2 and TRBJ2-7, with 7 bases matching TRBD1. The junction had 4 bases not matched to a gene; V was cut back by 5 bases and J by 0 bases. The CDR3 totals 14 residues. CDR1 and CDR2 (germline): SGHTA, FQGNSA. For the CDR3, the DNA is TGTGCCAGCAGCCTTAGGGACAGCTCCTACGAGCAGTACTTC. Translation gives CASSLRDSSYEQYF.

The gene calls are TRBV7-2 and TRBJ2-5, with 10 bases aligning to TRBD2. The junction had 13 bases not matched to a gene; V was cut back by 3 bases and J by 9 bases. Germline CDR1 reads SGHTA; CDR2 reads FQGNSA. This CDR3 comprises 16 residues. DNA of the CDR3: TGTGCCAGCAGCTTTAGGAGACTAGCGGGCCCTACGGCCCAGTACTTC. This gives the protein CASSFRRLAGPTAQYF.

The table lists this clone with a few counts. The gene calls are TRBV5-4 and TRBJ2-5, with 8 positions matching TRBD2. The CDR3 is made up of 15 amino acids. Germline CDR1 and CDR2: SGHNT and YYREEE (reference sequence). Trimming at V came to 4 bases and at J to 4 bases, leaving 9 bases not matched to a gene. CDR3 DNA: TGTGCCAGCAGCGTAGATAGCGGGACCGGAGAGACCCAGTACTTC. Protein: CASSVDSGTGETQYF.

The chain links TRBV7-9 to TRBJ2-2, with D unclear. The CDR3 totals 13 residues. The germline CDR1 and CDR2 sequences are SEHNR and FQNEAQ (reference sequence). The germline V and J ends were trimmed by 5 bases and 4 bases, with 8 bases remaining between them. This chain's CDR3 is CASSALGTGELFF. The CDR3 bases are TGTGCCAGCAGCGCTCTCGGCACCGGGGAGCTGTTTTTT.

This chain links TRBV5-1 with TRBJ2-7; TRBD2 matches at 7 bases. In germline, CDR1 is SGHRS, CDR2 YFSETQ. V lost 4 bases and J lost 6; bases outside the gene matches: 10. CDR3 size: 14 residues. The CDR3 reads CASSGIGEGSEQYF. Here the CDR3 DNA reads TGCGCCAGCAGCGGGATCGGGGAGGGGTCCGAGCAGTACTTC.

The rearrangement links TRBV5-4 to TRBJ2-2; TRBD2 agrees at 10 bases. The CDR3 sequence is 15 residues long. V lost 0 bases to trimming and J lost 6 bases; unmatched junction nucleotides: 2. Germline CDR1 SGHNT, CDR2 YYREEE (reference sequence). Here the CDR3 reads CASSLAGTSAGELFF. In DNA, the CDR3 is TGTGCCAGCAGCTTGGCCGGGACTAGCGCCGGGGAGCTGTTTTTT.

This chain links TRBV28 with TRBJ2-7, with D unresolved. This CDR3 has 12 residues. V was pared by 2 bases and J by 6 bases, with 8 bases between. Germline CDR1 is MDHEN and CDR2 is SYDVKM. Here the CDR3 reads CASSLVQREQYF. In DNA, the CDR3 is TGTGCCAGCAGTTTAGTGCAGCGCGAGCAGTACTTC.

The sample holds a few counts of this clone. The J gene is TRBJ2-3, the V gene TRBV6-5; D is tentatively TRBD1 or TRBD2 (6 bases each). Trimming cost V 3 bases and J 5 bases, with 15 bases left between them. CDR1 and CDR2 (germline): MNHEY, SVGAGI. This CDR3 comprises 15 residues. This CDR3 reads CASSYGFGGGDTQYF. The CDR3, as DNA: TGTGCCAGCAGTTATGGGTTTGGAGGGGGAGATACGCAGTATTTT.

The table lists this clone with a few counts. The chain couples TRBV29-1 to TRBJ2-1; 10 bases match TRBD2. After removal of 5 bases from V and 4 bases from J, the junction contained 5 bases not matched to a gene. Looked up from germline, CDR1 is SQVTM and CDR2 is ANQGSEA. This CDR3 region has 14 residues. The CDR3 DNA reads TGCAGCGTTATATCGGGACTAGCGTACAATGAGCAGTTCTTC. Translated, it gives CSVISGLAYNEQFF.

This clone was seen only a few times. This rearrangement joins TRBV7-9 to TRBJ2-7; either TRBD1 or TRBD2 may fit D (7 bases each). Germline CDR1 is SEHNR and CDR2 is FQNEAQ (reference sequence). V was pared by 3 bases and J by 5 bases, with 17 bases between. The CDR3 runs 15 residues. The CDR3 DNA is TGTGCCAGCAGCTTCCTTACAGGGGAGGGGGACGAGCAGTACTTC. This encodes CASSFLTGEGDEQYF.

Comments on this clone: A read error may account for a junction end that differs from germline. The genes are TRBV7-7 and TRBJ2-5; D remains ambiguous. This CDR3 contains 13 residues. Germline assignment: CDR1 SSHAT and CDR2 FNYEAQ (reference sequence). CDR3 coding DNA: TGTGCTAGCAGCTTAGGCGGAGAAGAGACCCAGTACTTC. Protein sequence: CASSLGGEETQYF.